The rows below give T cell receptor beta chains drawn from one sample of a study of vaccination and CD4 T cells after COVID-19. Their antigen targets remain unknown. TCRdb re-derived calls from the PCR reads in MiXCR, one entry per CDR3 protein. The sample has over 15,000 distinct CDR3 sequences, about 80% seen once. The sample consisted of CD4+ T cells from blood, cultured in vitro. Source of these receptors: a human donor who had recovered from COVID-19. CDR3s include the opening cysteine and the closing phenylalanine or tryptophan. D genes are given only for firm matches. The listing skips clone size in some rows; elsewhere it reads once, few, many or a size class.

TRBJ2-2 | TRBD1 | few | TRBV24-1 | CATSQGVTGELFF | TGTGCCACCAGCCAGGGGGTCACCGGGGAGCTGTTTTTT
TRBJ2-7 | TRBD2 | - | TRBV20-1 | CSASEREGLPVEQYF | TGCAGTGCTAGCGAGCGGGAGGGCCTTCCGGTCGAGCAGTACTTC
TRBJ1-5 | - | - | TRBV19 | CASSLPQGRANQPQHF | TGTGCCAGTAGTCTACCACAAGGGAGGGCGAATCAGCCCCAGCATTTT
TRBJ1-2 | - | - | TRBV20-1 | CSAKSQSTNYGYTF | TGCAGTGCTAAGTCCCAGTCAACTAACTATGGCTACACCTTC
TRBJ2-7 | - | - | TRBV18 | CASSPRQDKYEQYF | TGTGCCAGCTCACCACGCCAGGACAAGTACGAGCAGTACTTC
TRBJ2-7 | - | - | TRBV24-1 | CATSDLMGYEQYF | TGTGCCACCAGTGATTTGATGGGTTACGAGCAGTACTTC
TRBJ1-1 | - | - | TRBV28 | CASSPYPHGTMNTEAFF | TGTGCCAGCAGCCCATACCCCCACGGAACCATGAACACTGAAGCTTTCTTT
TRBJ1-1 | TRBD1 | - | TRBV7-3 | CASSLGTGAPAFF | TGTGCCAGCAGCCTCGGGACAGGGGCCCCAGCTTTCTTT
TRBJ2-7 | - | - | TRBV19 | CASRSGSLSYEQYF | TGTGCCAGTCGCTCGGGGAGCCTATCCTACGAGCAGTACTTC
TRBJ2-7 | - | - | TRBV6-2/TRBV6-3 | CASISRGPYEQYF | TGTGCCAGCATTTCCCGGGGTCCCTACGAGCAGTACTTC
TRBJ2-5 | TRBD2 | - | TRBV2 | CASSVSGGQETQYF | TGTGCCAGCAGTGTTTCGGGAGGGCAAGAGACCCAGTACTTC
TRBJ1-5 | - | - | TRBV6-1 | CASQKSGRNQPQHF | TGTGCCAGCCAGAAGTCAGGGCGCAATCAGCCCCAGCATTTT
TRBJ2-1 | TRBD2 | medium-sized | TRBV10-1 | CASSESLAGMANEQFF | TGCGCCAGCAGTGAGTCTCTAGCGGGAATGGCTAATGAGCAGTTCTTC